This TCR beta chain comes out of a study of blood T cell repertoires in COVID-19. Study-wide context: Sample material is recorded as cDNA or gDNA derived from T cells, B-cell-depleted T cells, or PBMCs.

The CDR3 extends over 13 amino acids. Germline V gene data show CDR1 as SGDLS and CDR2 as YYNGEE. The V segment lost 4 bases and the J segment 4 bases; nucleotides outside the gene matches: 4. Clinical history reported by participants formed the basis on which cohorts were assigned. Per the study methods: It was from reference gene primer amplification that nucleated cell counts were estimated. The table came from immunoSEQ multiplex PCR; TCRdb's copy has only in-frame clones and leaves some out. That table furnishes V, J and clone size, whereas the DNA furnished D and trimming. The table shows approximately 220,000 clones, with around 86% occurring only once.

Sequenced input: PBMCs or T cells enriched from blood (not recorded which). V gene TRBV9 combines with J gene TRBJ1-2; 7 nucleotides agree with TRBD1. The source is a woman aged 40 to 49 with acute COVID-19. CDR3 in DNA: TGTGCCAGCAGCCTAAGACAGGGCTATGGCTACACCTTC. Its translation: CASSLRQGYGYTF.